The source of this TCR beta chain is a study of blood T cell repertoires in COVID-19. CDR1 and CDR2 from the germline V gene are LNHDA and SQIVND (reference sequence). With 8 bases removed from V and 3 bases from J, the gap between germline ends came to 10 bases. CDR3 size: 12 residues. In the source study's methods: Amplification of reference gene primers was used by the study to estimate nucleated cell counts. Sequencing used immunoSEQ multiplex PCR; TCRdb keeps in-frame clones, though not all of them. The D gene and trimming were derived from the DNA, and the V and J assignments and clone size from that table. The repertoire holds 100,000 to 150,000 clones, with about 80% as singletons.

The chain couples TRBV19 to TRBJ1-1; D remains ambiguous. Input material: peripheral blood. The receptor comes from a human donor in a cohort sampled during active COVID-19. CDR3 DNA: TGTGCCAGTCTACAGAGTTACACTGAAGCTTTCTTT. Its protein is CASLQSYTEAFF.